These 29 T cell receptor beta chains were sequenced from one sample in a study of monozygotic twins with inflammatory bowel disease. TCRdb re-called the 5' RACE reads; every CDR3 protein appears as one record, without DNA. Found here are about 170,000 distinct CDR3 sequences; the top ten clones hold 2.5% to 3%. Sample: blood. The receptor source for this set is a human donor with ulcerative colitis or Crohn's disease, or a healthy co-twin of an affected twin (not recorded which).

V and J are TRBV5-1 and TRBJ2-5; the D gene TCRdb calls, TRBD1, cannot be checked with no DNA. CDR1 is SGHRS, CDR2 YFSETQ, per germline. This CDR3 is built from 17 residues. The CDR3 is CASSLPRDLLQQETQYF.

The chain uses TRBV14 and TRBJ2-7; TCRdb outputs TRBD2, but without DNA this stays unchecked. CDR1 and CDR2 (germline): SGHDN, FVKESK. This CDR3 is built from 13 residues. Here the CDR3 reads CASSRRGTYEQYF.

The chain employs TRBV7-3 and TRBJ2-7; TCRdb proposes TRBD1, but this gene call is untestable without DNA. Germline values: CDR1 SGHTA, CDR2 FQGTGA. This CDR3 is built from 14 residues. CDR3 region: CASSLAGRVREQYF.

The chain employs TRBV20-1 and TRBJ2-3; the D call of TRBD1 rests on TCRdb alone, since no DNA is present to check it. The germline V gene has CDR1 DFQATT and CDR2 SNEGSKA (reference sequence). The length of the CDR3 is 15 residues. CDR3 loop: CSATSEGQSEDTQYF.

The V gene is TRBV14, the J gene TRBJ2-1; with no DNA, the TCRdb D assignment of TRBD2 cannot be verified. This CDR3 has 16 amino acids. Germline assignment: CDR1 SGHDN and CDR2 FVKESK. This CDR3 is CASSQVAGGPRDEQFF. Using reference TRBV14 and TRBJ2-1 for the parts outside the CDR3, the full variable domain is EAGVTQFPSHSVIEKGQTVTLRCDPISGHDNLYWYRRVMGKEIKFLLHFVKESKQDESGMPNNRFLAERTGGTYSTLKVQPAELEDSGVYFCASSQVAGGPRDEQFFGPGTRLTVL.

The chain links TRBV12-3 or TRBV12-4 to TRBJ2-1; checking the TCRdb D call of TRBD1 is not possible without DNA. The CDR3 is 14 residues long. CDR3 loop: CASTRTGPFNEQFF.

This chain uses TRBV5-1 with TRBJ1-1; lacking DNA, the TRBD1 call made by TCRdb goes unchecked. Germline assignment: CDR1 SGHRS and CDR2 YFSETQ. The CDR3 has 16 residues. The chain's CDR3 is CASSLGPLKRGTEAFF. The variable domain in full, with the rest retrieved from reference TRBV5-1 and TRBJ1-1, is KAGVTQTPRYLIKTRGQQVTLSCSPISGHRSVSWYQQTPGQGLQFLFEYFSETQRNKGNFPGRFSGRQFSNSRSEMNVSTLELGDSALYLCASSLGPLKRGTEAFFGQGTRLTVV.

The chain links TRBV5-4 to TRBJ2-7; TCRdb names TRBD2, which stays unverified in the absence of DNA. This CDR3 comprises 14 residues. CDR1 is SGHNT and CDR2 is YYREEE in the germline V gene (reference sequence). CDR3 residues: CASSLRDFSYEQYF.

The chain carries TRBV5-8 and TRBJ1-4; TCRdb's D call, TRBD1, is unchecked because there is no DNA. The germline CDR1 and CDR2 sequences are SGHTS and YDEGEE. The CDR3 is 16 amino acids. The CDR3: CASSALFWPGDEKLFF.

This chain uses TRBV7-8 with TRBJ2-5. Germline CDR1 SGHVS, CDR2 FQNEAQ. The CDR3 length is 15 residues. The CDR3 region is CASSFTRHFQETQYF.

This rearrangement joins TRBV5-1 to TRBJ1-2. Germline loops: CDR1 SGHRS, CDR2 YFSETQ. The CDR3 length is 12 residues. CDR3 amino acids: CASTMGKSGYTF.

The chain has TRBV15 and TRBJ2-3; TCRdb's D call, TRBD1, is unchecked because there is no DNA. This CDR3 spans 18 amino acids. Looked up from germline, CDR1 is LNHNV and CDR2 is YYDKDF (reference sequence). The CDR3 region is CATSRELIGTGETDTQYF.

This sequence joins TRBV29-1 and TRBJ1-2; the TCRdb call, TRBD1, lacks DNA for checking. Germline loops: CDR1 SQVTM, CDR2 ANQGSEA. The CDR3 runs to 13 residues. The CDR3 loop is CSVDDRGTIGYTF.

The gene calls are TRBV20-1 and TRBJ2-7; the D call of TRBD2 rests on TCRdb alone, since no DNA is present to check it. CDR3 size: 14 residues. The V gene's germline CDR1 is DFQATT and CDR2 SNEGSKA (reference sequence). The CDR3 sequence: CSARTSGPSYEQYF.

The chain joins TRBV5-4 to TRBJ2-1; TCRdb outputs TRBD1, but without DNA this stays unchecked. Germline loops: CDR1 SGHNT, CDR2 YYREEE (reference sequence). This CDR3 spans 15 amino acids. CDR3: CASTHAGRNYNEQFF.

The gene calls are TRBV7-6 and TRBJ2-3; as DNA is missing, the TRBD2 call by TCRdb cannot be tested. The CDR3 consists of 16 residues. Germline CDR1 is SGHVS and CDR2 is FNYEAQ. CDR3 loop: CASSLGIGEVLDTQYF.

V usage is TRBV3-1 and J usage is TRBJ2-7; TCRdb designates TRBD2, a call that cannot be tested without DNA. Germline CDR1 and CDR2: LGHDT and YNNKEL (reference sequence). The CDR3 extends over 14 amino acids. CDR3 amino acids: CASSPGGRSYEQYF.

The chain is built from TRBV20-1 and TRBJ1-1; the D gene TCRdb calls, TRBD1, cannot be checked with no DNA. There are 15 residues in the CDR3. The V gene's germline CDR1 is DFQATT and CDR2 SNEGSKA (reference sequence). The CDR3 spells CSARWGQGMNTEAFF.

This chain uses TRBV7-9 with TRBJ2-5; the TCRdb D gene call, TRBD2, has no DNA to confirm it. This CDR3 has 15 residues. CDR1 SEHNR and CDR2 FQNEAQ come from the germline V gene (reference sequence). The CDR3 here is CASNRLADIQETQYF.

V is TRBV6-2 or TRBV6-3 and J is TRBJ1-5; without DNA, the TCRdb call of TRBD1 cannot be checked. Germline V gene lookup returns CDR1 MNHEY and CDR2 SVGEGT. The CDR3 spans 17 residues. The CDR3 loop reads CASSYSQGILSNQPQHF.

The gene calls are TRBV20-1 and TRBJ1-3; the TCRdb call, TRBD1, lacks DNA for checking. CDR1 and CDR2 (germline): DFQATT, SNEGSKA (reference sequence). The CDR3 runs to 13 residues. CDR3 region: CSASWGSGNTIYF.

The chain joins TRBV12-3 or TRBV12-4 to TRBJ2-5; TCRdb indicates TRBD1, and absent DNA this call remains unverified. CDR3 length: 14 amino acids. CDR3 sequence reads: CASRPGPQPETQYF.

CDR3 amino acids: CAISQGGEETQYF. The chain combines TRBV10-3 with TRBJ2-5; no DNA is available, so the TRBD1 call from TCRdb remains unchecked. Germline CDR1 reads ENHRY; CDR2 reads SYGVKD. The CDR3 loop spans 13 amino acids.

J is TRBJ2-3 and V is TRBV4-2. The CDR3 extends over 12 amino acids. In germline, CDR1 is LGHNA, CDR2 YNFKEQ. CDR3 loop: CASSHQSDTQYF.

This chain connects TRBV11-3 to TRBJ2-1. This CDR3 contains 16 residues. Germline loops: CDR1 SGHNT, CDR2 YENEEA. CDR3 sequence: CASSLYGGSAYNEQFF.

The chain combines TRBV7-9 with TRBJ2-7; TCRdb lists TRBD2, though no DNA is available to test this call. CDR1 is SEHNR and CDR2 is FQNEAQ in the germline V gene (reference sequence). The CDR3 is 14 amino acids. CDR3 in amino acids: CATQTGLAGYEQYF. The complete variable domain, with remaining parts taken from reference TRBV7-9 and TRBJ2-7, reads DTGVSQNPRHKITKRGQNVTFRCDPISEHNRLYWYRQTLGQGPEFLTYFQNEAQLEKSRLLSDRFSAERPKGSFSTLEIQRTEQGDSAMYLCATQTGLAGYEQYFGPGTRLTVT.

The chain links TRBV11-2 to TRBJ2-1; the D call from TCRdb, TRBD2, cannot be confirmed without DNA. The CDR3 runs to 17 residues. Germline V gives CDR1 SGHAT, CDR2 FQNNGV. CDR3 loop: CASSLRRLALTGHEQFF. Drawing the rest from reference TRBV11-2 and TRBJ2-1, the complete variable domain is EAGVAQSPRYKIIEKRQSVAFWCNPISGHATLYWYQQILGQGPKLLIQFQNNGVVDDSQLPKDRFSAERLKGVDSTLKIQPAKLEDSAVYLCASSLRRLALTGHEQFFGPGTRLTVL.

The chain combines TRBV5-1 with TRBJ2-2. The CDR3 covers 16 residues. Germline values: CDR1 SGHRS, CDR2 YFSETQ. CDR3 protein: CASSLAANSKAGELFF.

The rearrangement links TRBV28 to TRBJ2-5; the TCRdb D gene call, TRBD2, has no DNA to confirm it. CDR1 and CDR2 from the germline V gene are MDHEN and SYDVKM. The CDR3 runs 15 residues. CDR3 in amino acids: CASSLLAGAPETQYF. The whole variable domain, remainder taken from reference TRBV28 and TRBJ2-5, is DVKVTQSSRYLVKRTGEKVFLECVQDMDHENMFWYRQDPGLGLRLIYFSYDVKMKEKGDIPEGYSVSREKKERFSLILESASTNQTSMYLCASSLLAGAPETQYFGPGTRLLVL.